Listed below are T cell receptor beta chains from one sample, sequenced in a study of OX40 agonist ivuxolimab in advanced cancers. Data came from immunoSEQ multiplex PCR; TCRdb stores just in-frame clones and leaves some out. This sample has roughly 87,000 clones, with roughly 90% found just once. The starting material was CD4+ or CD8+ T cells sorted from blood, obtained in a trial of the OX40 agonist ivuxolimab. Receptors were obtained from an adult with an advanced solid tumor such as melanoma, head and neck, liver or kidney cancer. Each CDR3 is given with its conserved first and last residue.

TRBV19	TRBJ1-6	CASTPGTDNSPLHF
TRBV27	TRBJ2-7	CASSLSPSGGVYEQYF
TRBV19	TRBJ1-4	CASSPGRLGGIEKLFF
TRBV1	TRBJ2-5	CTSSQDSAGAQETQYF
TRBV5-4	TRBJ2-3	CASSPGVDTQYF
TRBV2	TRBJ1-1	CASVEENTEAFF
TRBV27	TRBJ2-7	CASSLGQPYEQYF
TRBV27	TRBJ2-3	CASLGPAADTQYF
TRBV10-1	TRBJ2-7	CASSQDRENYEQYF
TRBV13	TRBJ1-1	CASTPALGDEAFF
TRBV13	TRBJ1-2	CASSPTGVYGYTF
TRBV10-1	TRBJ2-7	CASSEGRGYEQYF
TRBV27	TRBJ2-1	CASSPYGGATYEQFF
TRBV27	TRBJ2-5	CASSFLVSSETQYF
TRBV27	TRBJ1-5	CASSSIPRRNQPQHF
TRBV29-1	TRBJ2-2	CSVGQSTGELFF
TRBV10-3	TRBJ1-1	CAISESVWEVNTEAFF
TRBV4-1	TRBJ1-5	CASSQVQGAQPQHF
TRBV7-9	TRBJ2-1	CASSSTNGESYNEQFF
TRBV6-5	TRBJ1-2	CASSYSVPGTGDGYTF
TRBV19	TRBJ2-2	CASSPWGTGGELFF
TRBV27	TRBJ1-1	CASTSTGGTEAFF
TRBV9	TRBJ2-3	CASSVSAGPQTDTQYF